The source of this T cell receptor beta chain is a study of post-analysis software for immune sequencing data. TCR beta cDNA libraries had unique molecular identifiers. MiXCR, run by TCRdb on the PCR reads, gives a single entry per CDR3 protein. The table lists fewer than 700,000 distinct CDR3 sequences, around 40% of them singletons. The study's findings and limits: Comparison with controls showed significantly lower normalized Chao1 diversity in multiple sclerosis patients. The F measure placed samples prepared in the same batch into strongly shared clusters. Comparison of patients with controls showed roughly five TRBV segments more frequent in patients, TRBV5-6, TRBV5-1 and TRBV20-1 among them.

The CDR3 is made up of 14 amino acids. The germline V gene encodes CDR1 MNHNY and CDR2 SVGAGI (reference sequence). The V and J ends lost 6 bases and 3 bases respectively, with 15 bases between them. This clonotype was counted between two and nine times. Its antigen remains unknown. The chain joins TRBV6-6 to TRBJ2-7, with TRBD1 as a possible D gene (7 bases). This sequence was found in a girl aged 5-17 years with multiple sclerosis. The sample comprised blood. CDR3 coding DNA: TGTGCCAGCAGGCACAGGGGACTTAACTACGAGCAGTACTTC. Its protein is CASRHRGLNYEQYF.